This T cell receptor beta chain was retrieved from a study of shared clonotypes between healthy human individuals. General study results and limits: Tissues were not sampled, only blood, and their repertoires likely differ.

Assay: immunoSEQ multiplex PCR; the TCRdb copy retains only in-frame clones and omits some. The data hold roughly 600,000 clones, with roughly 98% observed a single time. Germline V CDR1 and CDR2: SEHNR, FQNEAQ (reference sequence). The CDR3 loop spans 14 amino acids. Germline trimming cut 4 bases from V and 5 bases from J; bases unmatched to any gene: 3. A word on this clone: Its matching antigen is unknown.

CD45RO-negative, CCR7-positively selected cells formed the naive CD8 fraction, excluding terminally differentiated effector memory CD45RA+ cells. This sequence originates from a man under 40 in good health. Sequencing was performed on naive CD8+ T cells sorted from blood. This rearrangement joins TRBV7-9 to TRBJ2-1; the match to TRBD1 covers 9 bases. The CDR3 loop is CASSWTGVDNEQFF. CDR3 nucleotide sequence: TGTGCCAGCAGCTGGACAGGGGTTGACAATGAGCAGTTCTTC.